The clone carrying this TCR beta chain was counted between two and nine times. The data were taken from a study of blood T cells in healthy people across ages. Using a J-beta primer mix together with a sample-barcoded 5' primer, a second PCR was run for about 6 to 11 cycles. Each CDR3 protein is one row after TCRdb ran MiXCR on the 5' RACE reads. Counted here are about 800,000 distinct CDR3 sequences, 20% to 25% occurring once; the ten biggest clones make up under 4.5%. The CDR3 extends over 13 amino acids. V was trimmed by 3 bases and J by 8 bases, leaving 13 bases between them. CDR1 and CDR2 (germline): MNHEY, SMNVEV (reference sequence). This sample also appeared in a second study, on T cells of mothers and their children.

This clonotype was obtained from a boy younger than 18 in good health. This sequence joins TRBV27 and TRBJ1-2; D ambiguous. Sample: blood. This chain's CDR3 is CASSFVAGIGYTF. The CDR3 DNA follows: TGTGCCAGCAGTTTTGTCGCTGGGATCGGCTACACCTTC.